This passage covers 29 T cell receptor beta chains from one sample sequenced in a study of T-cell memory formation after mild COVID-19. TCRdb re-called the 5' RACE reads through MiXCR, storing one row per CDR3 protein. The sample holds around 310,000 distinct CDR3 sequences; around 20% are singletons and the top ten take roughly 21%. The sequencing input was PBMCs or a T cell subset sorted from them (not recorded which). The receptor set was obtained from a man in his late teens or twenties who had mild COVID-19 (a few samples of this study predate the infection). Cell type and time point are not known.

This clonotype appeared a few times. The rearrangement uses TRBV28 and TRBJ2-7, with 9 nucleotides matching TRBD1. The CDR3 has 14 amino acids. V lost 7 bases, J lost 2 bases, and 6 bases stayed unmatched. CDR1 and CDR2 from the germline V gene are MDHEN and SYDVKM. The CDR3 nucleotides are TGTGCCAGCATCCCCGGGACAGGGCCCTACGAGCAGTACGTC. Residues: CASIPGTGPYEQYV.

This clonotype was seen more than once but under ten times. For the CDR3, the DNA is TGTGCCAGCAGCTTCGCGGGCAGCTACGAGCAGTACGTC. Residues: CASSFAGSYEQYV. This rearrangement joins TRBV5-6 to TRBJ2-7; perhaps TRBD2 as D (5 bases). V gave up 2 bases and J gave up 3 bases, with 9 bases separating them. This CDR3 is built from 13 residues. The germline gives CDR1 SGHDT, CDR2 YYEEEE.

This clonotype appeared many times. The genes are TRBV24-1 and TRBJ2-1, with 10 bases aligning to TRBD1. Trimming at V came to 0 bases and at J to 6 bases, leaving 4 bases not matched to a gene. Germline V gives CDR1 KGHDR, CDR2 SFDVKD. The CDR3 runs 16 residues. Here the CDR3 reads CATSDLTGTGANEQFF. In DNA form, the CDR3 reads TGTGCCACCAGTGATTTGACCGGGACAGGGGCCAATGAGCAGTTCTTC.

This clonotype was counted a few times. The V gene is TRBV19, the J gene TRBJ2-1, with D possibly TRBD2 on 6 matching bases. The CDR3 has 14 amino acids. V lost 8 bases to trimming and J lost 8 bases, with 19 bases between them. CDR1 is LNHDA, CDR2 SQIVND, per germline (reference sequence). This CDR3 is CASGATRERDEQFF. Here the CDR3 DNA reads TGTGCCAGTGGGGCGACTAGGGAAAGGGATGAGCAGTTCTTC. The complete variable domain, with remaining parts taken from reference TRBV19 and TRBJ2-1, reads DGGITQSPKYLFRKEGQNVTLSCEQNLNHDAMYWYRQDPGQGLRLIYYSQIVNDFQKGDIAEGYSVSREKKESFPLTVTSAQKNPTAFYLCASGATRERDEQFFGPGTRLTVL.

The chain recombines TRBV5-1 with TRBJ2-3; 11 bases agree with TRBD2. CDR3 length: 15 amino acids. Trimming at V came to 4 bases and at J to 7 bases, leaving 8 bases not matched to a gene. The V gene's germline CDR1 is SGHRS and CDR2 YFSETQ. The CDR3 DNA sequence: TGCGCCAGCAGCGGACCGGGACTAGCGGCTAATACGCAGTATTTT. As protein: CASSGPGLAANTQYF.

V is TRBV7-2 and J is TRBJ2-5; tentatively, D is TRBD1 (5 bases). The CDR3 loop spans 11 amino acids. Trimming left V 5 bases short and J 9 bases short, with 10 bases between. Germline-derived CDR1 and CDR2 are SGHTA and FQGNSA. CDR3 region: CASSVIRAQYF. The CDR3 nucleotides are TGTGCCAGCAGCGTCATCAGGGCCCAGTACTTC.

V gene TRBV12-3 or TRBV12-4 combines with J gene TRBJ2-5; 8 nucleotides agree with TRBD2. V gave up 3 bases and J gave up 1 base; unmatched junction bases: 4. The CDR3 extends over 15 amino acids. DNA for the CDR3: TGTGCCAGCAGTTTCACAGCGGGGGTCCAAGAGACCCAGTACTTC. It specifies CASSFTAGVQETQYF.

A few counts support this clonotype. V is TRBV20-1 and J is TRBJ1-4, with 8 bases that match TRBD1. CDR3 size: 15 residues. Germline V lookup: CDR1 DFQATT, CDR2 SNEGSKA (reference sequence). Trimming took 3 bases from V and 5 from J; bases not matched to a gene: 8. The CDR3 nucleotides read TGCAGTGCTAGGAAAGACAGGGGAAGAAATGAAAAACTGTTTTTT. Protein product: CSARKDRGRNEKLFF.

This clonotype showed up just a few times. This CDR3 is CASSMGLAGVNNEQFF. CDR3 coding DNA: TGTGCCAGTAGTATGGGCCTAGCGGGGGTAAACAATGAGCAGTTCTTC. The chain links TRBV19 to TRBJ2-1; 10 nucleotides agree with TRBD2. CDR3 length: 16 amino acids. J was trimmed by 5 bases and V by 3 bases; bases with no gene match: 7. CDR1 is LNHDA and CDR2 is SQIVND in the germline V gene (reference sequence).

There are a few counts of this clonotype. The V and J genes are TRBV9 and TRBJ1-2, with 11 bases that match TRBD1. This CDR3 region has 15 residues. The junction had 8 bases not matched to a gene; V was cut back by 4 bases and J by 6 bases. CDR1 and CDR2 from the germline V gene are SGDLS and YYNGEE. CDR3 DNA: TGTGCCAGCAGCTTCCGGGACAGGGGGTTCGATGGCTACACCTTC. Amino acids: CASSFRDRGFDGYTF. Combining the CDR3 with reference TRBV9 and TRBJ1-2 gives the whole variable domain DSGVTQTPKHLITATGQRVTLRCSPRSGDLSVYWYQQSLDQGLQFLIQYYNGEERAKGNILERFSAQQFPDLHSELNLSSLELGDSALYFCASSFRDRGFDGYTFGSGTRLTVV.

This clonotype was detected a few times. The chain carries TRBV6-5 and TRBJ1-6, with D hard to call. Germline CDR1 MNHEY, CDR2 SVGAGI. The CDR3 contains 17 residues. V lost 6 bases to trimming and J lost 0 bases, with 15 bases between them. CDR3 loop: CASRVGFASSYNSPLHF. CDR3 nucleotide sequence: TGTGCCAGCAGGGTCGGTTTTGCCAGCTCCTATAATTCACCCCTCCACTTT.

This clonotype is medium-sized by share. The genes are TRBV12-3 or TRBV12-4 and TRBJ1-6; D not certain. The CDR3 extends over 12 amino acids. V was trimmed by 5 bases and J by 11 bases, leaving 10 bases between them. The CDR3 sequence is CASSNPPAPLHF. As DNA, the CDR3 is TGTGCCAGCAGTAACCCACCCGCACCCCTCCACTTT.

The chain joins TRBV29-1 to TRBJ2-7, with D perhaps assigned TRBD1 or TRBD2 (5 bases each). The germline CDR1 and CDR2 sequences are SQVTM and ANQGSEA. The V end was cut by 7 bases, the J end by 5 bases, with 18 bases between. This CDR3 comprises 13 residues. The CDR3 sequence: CSDRPTGADEQYF. DNA of the CDR3: TGCAGCGACCGCCCGACCGGGGCTGACGAGCAGTACTTC.

The chain is built from TRBV5-1 and TRBJ2-5, with D tentatively TRBD1 or TRBD2 (5 bases each). The CDR3 extends over 16 amino acids. In germline, CDR1 is SGHRS, CDR2 YFSETQ. V lost 4 bases to trimming and J lost 5 bases, with 21 bases between them. CDR3 DNA: TGCGCCAGCAGCATACTCGAGGGGCTCTGGAAGGAGACCCAGTACTTC. This sequence encodes CASSILEGLWKETQYF.

This clonotype was seen only a few times. The genes are TRBV24-1 and TRBJ1-1, with 10 bases aligning to TRBD1. The CDR3 totals 14 residues. The trim removed 9 bases at V and 6 bases at J, leaving 9 bases unmatched. The germline V gene encodes CDR1 KGHDR and CDR2 SFDVKD. CDR3 nucleotides: TGTGCCACCCGCGGGACAGGGGAAGGGTCTGAAGCTTTCTTT. Protein product: CATRGTGEGSEAFF.

CDR3 DNA: TGTGCCAGCACCGAAGGAGGGGCAGGTGAAGCTTTCTTT. Its translation: CASTEGGAGEAFF. The rearrangement joins TRBV6-5 to TRBJ1-1; a possible D gene is TRBD1 (5 bases). This CDR3 is 13 amino acids long. V lost 7 bases, J lost 7 bases, and 16 bases lay in between. Germline V CDR1 and CDR2: MNHEY, SVGAGI.

This clonotype has ten or more counts. This chain connects TRBV7-2 to TRBJ2-1; 11 positions agree with TRBD1. Germline CDR1 and CDR2: SGHTA and FQGNSA. The ends lost 5 bases at V and 10 bases at J; junction bases unmatched: 13. This CDR3 comprises 16 residues. DNA of the CDR3: TGTGCCAGCAGCCTAGACGGACAGGGGGCTCTCAGGGAGCAGTTCTTC. Amino acids: CASSLDGQGALREQFF.

This chain joins TRBV28 and TRBJ2-5; D is perhaps TRBD1 (7 bases). Germline CDR1 and CDR2: MDHEN and SYDVKM. V lost 6 bases to trimming and J lost 4 bases, with 15 bases between them. The CDR3 runs to 14 residues. CDR3 sequence: CASSSHRGGETQYF. The CDR3 DNA reads as TGTGCCAGCAGCTCCCACAGGGGAGGAGAGACCCAGTACTTC.

This clonotype was seen at least ten times. V is TRBV5-1 and J is TRBJ2-3, with TRBD1 as a possible D gene (5 bases). The CDR3 is 14 amino acids. CDR1 SGHRS and CDR2 YFSETQ come from the germline V gene. The germline V and J ends were trimmed by 2 bases and 4 bases, with 11 bases remaining between them. This CDR3 is CASSLGAPPDTQYF. CDR3 nucleotides: TGCGCCAGCAGCTTAGGGGCACCCCCAGATACGCAGTATTTT.

This clonotype has just a few counts. V usage is TRBV12-3 or TRBV12-4 and J usage is TRBJ2-5; D might be TRBD2 (5 bases). CDR3 length: 14 residues. Trimming removed 8 bases at V and 1 base at J, with 14 bases between. In DNA form, the CDR3 reads TGTGCCAGCCACCCCGGGAACCTCCAAGAGACCCAGTACTTC. This sequence encodes CASHPGNLQETQYF.

The chain employs TRBV7-8 and TRBJ2-1, with D perhaps given as TRBD1 or TRBD2 (6 bases each). This CDR3 comprises 14 residues. Trimming removed 3 bases from V and 8 bases from J, with 14 bases in between. Germline V gene data show CDR1 as SGHVS and CDR2 as FQNEAQ. CDR3 nucleotide sequence: TGTGCCAGCAGCTTTTATGGGGGCGGGGATGAGCAGTTCTTC. Protein product: CASSFYGGGDEQFF.

J is TRBJ2-2 and V is TRBV3-1; 8 bases line up with TRBD2. The CDR3 runs to 15 residues. V shed 4 bases and J 2 bases; nucleotides not matched to a gene: 3. The germline V gene encodes CDR1 LGHDT and CDR2 YNNKEL (reference sequence). CDR3 nucleotide sequence: TGTGCCAGCAGCCGTAGCGGGGCTAACACCGGGGAGCTGTTTTTT. Its translation is CASSRSGANTGELFF. Combining the CDR3 with reference TRBV3-1 and TRBJ2-2 gives the whole variable domain DTAVSQTPKYLVTQMGNDKSIKCEQNLGHDTMYWYKQDSKKFLKIMFSYNNKELIINETVPNRFSPKSPDKAHLNLHINSLELGDSAVYFCASSRSGANTGELFFGEGSRLTVL.

The sample holds a few counts of this clonotype. The chain joins TRBV5-1 to TRBJ1-1; D gene ambiguous. The CDR3 covers 14 residues. Trimming shortened V by 2 bases and J by 4 bases, and 12 bases separated the two germline ends. Germline-derived CDR1 and CDR2 are SGHRS and YFSETQ. CDR3 protein: CASSFSPGGTEAFF. The CDR3 nucleotides are TGCGCCAGCAGCTTCAGTCCGGGCGGCACTGAAGCTTTCTTT.

In its sample, this clonotype was seen a few times. This chain joins TRBV7-9 and TRBJ2-5; D is possibly TRBD1 (7 bases). The V gene lost 5 bases and the J gene lost 10 bases, with 23 bases spanning the gap. Germline CDR1 reads SEHNR; CDR2 reads FQNEAQ (reference sequence). The CDR3 length is 15 residues. CDR3 in amino acids: CASSNRRDRNEVQYF. The CDR3 DNA sequence: TGTGCCAGCAGCAATCGGAGGGACAGAAACGAGGTCCAGTACTTC.

This clonotype was detected many times. The gene calls are TRBV5-1 and TRBJ2-3; perhaps D is TRBD1 or TRBD2 (5 bases each). There are 15 residues in the CDR3. Trimming removed 3 bases from V and 1 base from J, with 12 bases in between. The germline CDR1 and CDR2 sequences are SGHRS and YFSETQ. DNA of the CDR3: TGCGCCAGCAGCTCCCAGGGACCCCGCACAGATACGCAGTATTTT. It translates to CASSSQGPRTDTQYF.

V and J are TRBV5-1 and TRBJ2-7; 10 bases agree with TRBD2. The germline CDR1 and CDR2 sequences are SGHRS and YFSETQ. This CDR3 is 17 amino acids long. J gave up 0 bases and V 4 bases, and 10 bases lay outside the gene matches. CDR3 sequence reads: CASSITLAGGSSYEQYF. CDR3 nucleotides: TGCGCCAGCAGCATAACCTTAGCGGGGGGCAGCTCCTACGAGCAGTACTTC.

This chain connects TRBV6-5 to TRBJ1-6, with D perhaps matching TRBD1 (5 bases). Trimming took 0 bases from V and 14 from J, leaving 11 bases between them. The germline V gene encodes CDR1 MNHEY and CDR2 SVGAGI. CDR3 size: 13 residues. The chain's CDR3 is CASSYSQGGTLHF. The CDR3 nucleotides are TGTGCCAGCAGTTACTCGCAGGGTGGAACCCTCCACTTT.

The chain is built from TRBV4-2 and TRBJ2-7; D gene uncertain. Deletions cut 4 bases from V and 9 bases from J, with 22 bases between. CDR3 length equals 15 residues. Germline V gene sequence: CDR1 LGHNA, CDR2 YNFKEQ. CDR3 DNA: TGTGCCAGCAGCCCCATAGGGCGGACCTCGAACGGGCAGTACTTC. It codes for CASSPIGRTSNGQYF.

This clonotype appeared a few times. The chain has TRBV7-6 and TRBJ2-7; D not certain. Germline V gives CDR1 SGHVS, CDR2 FNYEAQ. Deletions cut 5 bases from V and 4 bases from J, with 12 bases between. The CDR3 covers 13 residues. The CDR3 nucleotides read TGTGCCAGCAGCCTTGGGAACGCTTACGAGCAGTACTTC. Translating it yields CASSLGNAYEQYF.